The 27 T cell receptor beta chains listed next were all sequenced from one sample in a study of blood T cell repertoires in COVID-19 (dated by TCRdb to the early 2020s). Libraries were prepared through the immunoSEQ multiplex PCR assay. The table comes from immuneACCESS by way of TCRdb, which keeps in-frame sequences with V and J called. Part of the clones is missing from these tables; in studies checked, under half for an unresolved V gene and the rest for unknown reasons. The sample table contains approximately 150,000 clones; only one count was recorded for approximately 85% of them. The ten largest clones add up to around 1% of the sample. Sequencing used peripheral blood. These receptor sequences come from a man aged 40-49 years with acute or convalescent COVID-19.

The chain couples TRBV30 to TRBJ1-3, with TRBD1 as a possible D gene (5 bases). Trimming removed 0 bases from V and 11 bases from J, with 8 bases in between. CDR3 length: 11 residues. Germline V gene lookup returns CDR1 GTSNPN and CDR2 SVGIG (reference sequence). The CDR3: CAWSVGDPIYF. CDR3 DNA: TGTGCCTGGAGTGTAGGGGATCCCATATATTTT.

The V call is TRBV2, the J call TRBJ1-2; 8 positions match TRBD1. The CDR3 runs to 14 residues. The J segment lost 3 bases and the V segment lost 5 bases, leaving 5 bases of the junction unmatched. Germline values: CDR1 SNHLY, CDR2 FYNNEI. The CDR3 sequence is CASSRAGGDYGYTF. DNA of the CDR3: TGTGCCAGCAGTAGGGCAGGGGGCGACTATGGCTACACCTTC.

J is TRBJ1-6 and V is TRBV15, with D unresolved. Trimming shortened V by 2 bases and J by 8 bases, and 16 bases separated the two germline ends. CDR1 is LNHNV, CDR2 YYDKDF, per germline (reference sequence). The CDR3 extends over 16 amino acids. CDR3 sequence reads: CATSRLREIGDSPLHF. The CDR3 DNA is TGTGCCACCAGCAGACTCCGGGAGATCGGAGATTCACCCCTCCACTTT.

The CDR3 protein is CASLWRLAGSYEQYF. Here the CDR3 DNA reads TGCGCCAGCCTCTGGCGGCTAGCGGGGTCCTACGAGCAGTACTTC. This chain links TRBV10-2 with TRBJ2-7, with 9 bases lining up with TRBD2. V lost 8 bases and J lost 1; bases outside the gene matches: 9. CDR1 is WSHSY and CDR2 is SAAADI in the germline V gene. This CDR3 spans 15 amino acids.

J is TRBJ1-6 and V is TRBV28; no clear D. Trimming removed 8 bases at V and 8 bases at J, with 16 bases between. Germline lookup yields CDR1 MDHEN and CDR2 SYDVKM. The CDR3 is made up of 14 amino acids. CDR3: CASLPSEGYSPLHF. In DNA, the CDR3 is TGTGCCAGCCTGCCGTCGGAGGGATATTCACCCCTCCACTTT.

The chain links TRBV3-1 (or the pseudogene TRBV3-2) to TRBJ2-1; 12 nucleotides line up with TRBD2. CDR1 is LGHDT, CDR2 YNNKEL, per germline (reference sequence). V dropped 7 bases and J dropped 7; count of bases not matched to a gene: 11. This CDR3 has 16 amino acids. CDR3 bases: TGTGCCAGCACCGATAACCTAGCGGGGGGGAAAAATGAGCAGTTCTTC. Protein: CASTDNLAGGKNEQFF.

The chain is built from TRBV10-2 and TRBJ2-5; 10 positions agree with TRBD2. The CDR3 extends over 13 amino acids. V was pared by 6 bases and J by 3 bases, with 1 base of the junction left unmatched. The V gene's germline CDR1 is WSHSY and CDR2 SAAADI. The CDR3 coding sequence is TGCGCCAGCAGGCTAGCGGGGGAAGAGACCCAGTACTTC. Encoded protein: CASRLAGEETQYF.

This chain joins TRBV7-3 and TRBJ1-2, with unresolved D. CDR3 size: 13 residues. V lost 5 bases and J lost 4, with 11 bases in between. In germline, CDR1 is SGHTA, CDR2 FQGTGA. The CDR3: CASSPVGGYGYTF. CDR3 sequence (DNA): TGTGCCAGCAGCCCCGTCGGAGGCTATGGCTACACCTTC. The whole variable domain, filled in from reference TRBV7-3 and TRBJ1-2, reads GAGVSQTPSNKVTEKGKYVELRCDPISGHTALYWYRQSLGQGPEFLIYFQGTGAADDSGLPNDRFFAVRPEGSVSTLKIQRTERGDSAVYLCASSPVGGYGYTFGSGTRLTVV.

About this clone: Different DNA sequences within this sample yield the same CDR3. CDR3 nucleotide sequence: TGTGCCAGCAGCGTAGGAGAGCGGGATACGCAGTATTTT. The encoded protein is CASSVGERDTQYF. J is TRBJ2-3 and V is TRBV9, with a possible D match to TRBD2 (5 bases). Germline CDR1 SGDLS, CDR2 YYNGEE. Between the trimmed V and J ends, which lost 0 bases and 6 bases, there was a span of 8 bases. This CDR3 region has 13 residues.

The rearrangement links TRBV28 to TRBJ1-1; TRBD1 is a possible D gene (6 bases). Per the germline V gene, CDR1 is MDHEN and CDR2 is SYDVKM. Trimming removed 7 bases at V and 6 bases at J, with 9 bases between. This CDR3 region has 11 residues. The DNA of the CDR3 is TGTGCCAGCAACGGGGGGCCTGAAGCTTTCTTT. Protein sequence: CASNGGPEAFF.

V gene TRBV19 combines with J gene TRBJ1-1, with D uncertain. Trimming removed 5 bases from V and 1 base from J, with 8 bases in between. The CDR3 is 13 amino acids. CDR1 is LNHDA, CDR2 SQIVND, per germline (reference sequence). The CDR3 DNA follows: TGTGCCAGTAGTGATAGCGGGAACACTGAAGCTTTCTTT. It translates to CASSDSGNTEAFF.

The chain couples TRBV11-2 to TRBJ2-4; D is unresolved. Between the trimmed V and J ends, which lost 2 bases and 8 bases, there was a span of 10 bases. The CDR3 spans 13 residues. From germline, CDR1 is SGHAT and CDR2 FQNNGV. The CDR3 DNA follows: TGTGCCAGCAGCTTAAGTCTGGCGGACATTCAGTACTTC. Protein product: CASSLSLADIQYF.

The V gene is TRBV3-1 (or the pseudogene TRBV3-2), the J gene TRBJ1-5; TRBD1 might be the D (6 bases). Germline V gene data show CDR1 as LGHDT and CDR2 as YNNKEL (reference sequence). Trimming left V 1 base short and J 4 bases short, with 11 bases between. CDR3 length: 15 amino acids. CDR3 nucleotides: TGTGCCAGCAGCCAAGGGACAGCCTTAAATCAGCCCCAGCATTTT. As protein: CASSQGTALNQPQHF.

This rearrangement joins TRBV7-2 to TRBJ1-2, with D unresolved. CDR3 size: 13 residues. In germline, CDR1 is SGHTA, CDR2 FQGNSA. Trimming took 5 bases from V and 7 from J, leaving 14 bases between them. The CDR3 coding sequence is TGTGCCAGCAGCCAAGGTAGTCTAGGTGGCTACACCTTC. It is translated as CASSQGSLGGYTF.

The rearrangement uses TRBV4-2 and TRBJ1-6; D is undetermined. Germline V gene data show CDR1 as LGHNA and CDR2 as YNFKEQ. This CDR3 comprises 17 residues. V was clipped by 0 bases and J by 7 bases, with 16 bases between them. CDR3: CASSQDLPARGNSPLHF. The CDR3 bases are TGTGCCAGCAGCCAAGATCTGCCGGCCCGAGGGAATTCACCCCTCCACTTT.

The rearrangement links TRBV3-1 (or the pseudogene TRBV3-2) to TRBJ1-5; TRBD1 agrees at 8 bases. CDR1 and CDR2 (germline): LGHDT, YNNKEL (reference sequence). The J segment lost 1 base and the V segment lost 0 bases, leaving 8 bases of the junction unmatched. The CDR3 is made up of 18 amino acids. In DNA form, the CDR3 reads TGTGCCAGCAGCCAAGACCCCTTCCAGGGGGCAAGCAATCAGCCCCAGCATTTT. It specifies CASSQDPFQGASNQPQHF.

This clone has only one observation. Written as DNA, the CDR3 is TGTGCCAGCAGTGAAGCGTGGGGTGGTAGGCTAGCGGGGACTGTCTCCTACGAGCAGTACTTC. Protein product: CASSEAWGGRLAGTVSYEQYF. V usage is TRBV6-1 and J usage is TRBJ2-7; 9 nucleotides align to TRBD2. Trimming cost V 0 bases and J 0 bases; bases outside gene matches: 18. The V gene's germline CDR1 is MNHNS and CDR2 SASEGT. The CDR3 has 21 residues.

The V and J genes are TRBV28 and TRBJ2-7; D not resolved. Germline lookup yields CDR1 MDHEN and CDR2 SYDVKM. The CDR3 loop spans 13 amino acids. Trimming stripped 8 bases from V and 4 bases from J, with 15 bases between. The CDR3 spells CASSRTPIYEQYF. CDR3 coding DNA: TGTGCCAGCTCCCGCACACCGATATACGAGCAGTACTTC.

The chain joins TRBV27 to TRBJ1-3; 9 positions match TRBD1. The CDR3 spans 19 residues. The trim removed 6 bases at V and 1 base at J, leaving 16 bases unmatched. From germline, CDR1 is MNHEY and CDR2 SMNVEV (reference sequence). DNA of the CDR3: TGTGCCAGCAGCCGGACCGGGACAGGGAGAGGCGGGTCTGGAAACACCATATATTTT. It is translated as CASSRTGTGRGGSGNTIYF.

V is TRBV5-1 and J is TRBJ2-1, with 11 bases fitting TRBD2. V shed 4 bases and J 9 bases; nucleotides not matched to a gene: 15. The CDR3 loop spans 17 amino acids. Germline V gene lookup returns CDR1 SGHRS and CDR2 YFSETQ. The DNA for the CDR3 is TGCGCCAGCAGCGTCCGTAGCGGGGGGGCCTTAATCGCTGAGCAGTTCTTC. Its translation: CASSVRSGGALIAEQFF.

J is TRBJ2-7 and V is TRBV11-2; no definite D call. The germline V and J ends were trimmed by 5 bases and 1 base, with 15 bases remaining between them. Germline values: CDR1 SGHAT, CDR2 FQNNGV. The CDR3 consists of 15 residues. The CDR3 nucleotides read TGTGCCAGCAGCCGACTCCTCTGGAAATCCTACGAGCAGTACTTC. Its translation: CASSRLLWKSYEQYF.

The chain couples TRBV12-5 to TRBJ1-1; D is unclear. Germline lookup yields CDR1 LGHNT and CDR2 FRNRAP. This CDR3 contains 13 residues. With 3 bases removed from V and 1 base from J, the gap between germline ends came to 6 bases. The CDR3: CASGFSGNTEAFF. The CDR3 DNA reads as TGTGCTAGTGGTTTTTCAGGGAACACTGAAGCTTTCTTT.

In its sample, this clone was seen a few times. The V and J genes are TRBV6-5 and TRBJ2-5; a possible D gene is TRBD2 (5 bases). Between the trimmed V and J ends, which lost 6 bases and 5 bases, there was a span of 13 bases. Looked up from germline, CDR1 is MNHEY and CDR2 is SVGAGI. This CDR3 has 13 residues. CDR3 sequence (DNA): TGTGCCAGCAGACTAACTAGACTGGAGACCCAGTACTTC. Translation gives CASRLTRLETQYF.

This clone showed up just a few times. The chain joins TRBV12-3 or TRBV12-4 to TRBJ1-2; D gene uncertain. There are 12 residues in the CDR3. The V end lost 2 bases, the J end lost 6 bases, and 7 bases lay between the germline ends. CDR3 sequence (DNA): TGTGCCAGCAGTTTAACTAATCATGGCTACACCTTC. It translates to CASSLTNHGYTF.

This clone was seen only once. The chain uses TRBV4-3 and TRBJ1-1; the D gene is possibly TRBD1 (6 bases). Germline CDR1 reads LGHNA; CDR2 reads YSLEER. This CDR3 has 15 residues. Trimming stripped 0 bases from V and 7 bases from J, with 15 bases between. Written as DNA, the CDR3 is TGCGCCAGCAGCCAAGATCGAGGGGGAATGGGTGAAGCTTTCTTT. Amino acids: CASSQDRGGMGEAFF.

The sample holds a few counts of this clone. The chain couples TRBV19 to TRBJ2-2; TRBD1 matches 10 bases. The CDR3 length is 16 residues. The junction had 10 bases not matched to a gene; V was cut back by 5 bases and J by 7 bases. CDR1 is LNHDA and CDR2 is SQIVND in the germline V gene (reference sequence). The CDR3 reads CASSLRDRGLGGELFF. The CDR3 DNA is TGTGCCAGTAGTTTGCGGGACAGGGGCCTGGGCGGGGAGCTGTTTTTT. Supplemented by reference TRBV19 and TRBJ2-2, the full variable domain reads DGGITQSPKYLFRKEGQNVTLSCEQNLNHDAMYWYRQDPGQGLRLIYYSQIVNDFQKGDIAEGYSVSREKKESFPLTVTSAQKNPTAFYLCASSLRDRGLGGELFFGEGSRLTVL.

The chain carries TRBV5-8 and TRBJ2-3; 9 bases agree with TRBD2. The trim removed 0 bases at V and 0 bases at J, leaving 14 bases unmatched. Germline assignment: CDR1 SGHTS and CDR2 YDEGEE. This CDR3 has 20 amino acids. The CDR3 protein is CASSLAIAGARGLSTDTQYF. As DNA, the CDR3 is TGTGCCAGCAGCTTGGCGATAGCGGGGGCCCGGGGGCTTAGCACAGATACGCAGTATTTT.